Below are 25 T cell receptor beta chains sequenced from a single sample in a study of spatial heterogeneity in lung cancer. The sample's time point: sample taken at primary tumor resection. Whole RNA came from tumor, nontumor lung or frozen PBMC and was sequenced without being sorted. TCRdb passed the 5' RACE reads through MiXCR, listing each CDR3 protein once. The sample comprises roughly 8,500 distinct CDR3 sequences, about 7.8% of which are singletons, and roughly 27% rests with the top ten. This material consisted of PBMCs, taken at surgery. The receptors derive from a female donor with early-stage non-small cell lung cancer.

The sample holds many counts of this clonotype. The chain combines TRBV7-6 with TRBJ1-1, with D perhaps matching TRBD1 (6 bases). Trimming took off 5 bases at V and 1 base at J, with 8 bases between the two ends. Germline assignment: CDR1 SGHVS and CDR2 FNYEAQ. This CDR3 spans 13 amino acids. CDR3 in DNA: TGTGCCAGCAGCCGACAGGAGAACACTGAAGCTTTCTTT. It encodes CASSRQENTEAFF.

This clonotype was seen at least ten times. CDR3 sequence reads: CASSLSKETQYF. CDR3 nucleotides: TGCGCCAGCAGCTTATCGAAAGAGACCCAGTACTTC. The chain employs TRBV5-1 and TRBJ2-5; D gene ambiguous. In germline, CDR1 is SGHRS, CDR2 YFSETQ. Trimming left V 2 bases short and J 3 bases short, with 5 bases between. The CDR3 loop spans 12 amino acids.

By frequency in the sample, this clonotype is medium-sized. The chain carries TRBV23-1 and TRBJ2-7; 9 positions match TRBD2. TRBV23-1 is placed among ORFs of uncertain function. The CDR3 sequence is 16 residues long. Losses at the gene ends were 0 bases for V and 2 bases for J; bases not matched to a gene: 5. The CDR3 spells CASSQSWTSEAYEQYF. The CDR3 bases are TGCGCCAGCAGTCAATCGTGGACTAGCGAGGCCTACGAGCAGTACTTC.

This clonotype is a singleton in its sample. The J gene is TRBJ1-6, the V gene TRBV4-1; D not resolved. Germline CDR1 is MGHRA and CDR2 is YSYEKL. Trimming took 2 bases from V and 6 from J, leaving 5 bases between them. The CDR3 has 13 residues. The CDR3 DNA follows: TGCGCCAGCAGCCAATACAGTAATTCACCCCTCCACTTT. As protein: CASSQYSNSPLHF.

This clonotype is labeled as medium-sized (0.01 to 0.1%). This chain connects TRBV7-9 to TRBJ2-5; 9 bases are shared with TRBD1. The germline V gene encodes CDR1 SEHNR and CDR2 FQNEAQ (reference sequence). V was pared by 4 bases and J by 5 bases, with 5 bases of the junction left unmatched. This CDR3 is 14 amino acids long. CDR3 nucleotide sequence: TGTGCCAGCAGCTGGACAGGGGCGGGGGAGACCCAGTACTTC. The encoded protein is CASSWTGAGETQYF.

There are a few counts of this clonotype. The chain employs TRBV29-1 and TRBJ2-5, with 7 nucleotides matching TRBD1. From germline, CDR1 is SQVTM and CDR2 ANQGSEA. V lost 3 bases, J lost 4 bases, and 5 bases stayed unmatched. This CDR3 is 13 amino acids long. The CDR3 bases are TGCAGCGTTGACAGGGGGATCGGAGAGACCCAGTACTTC. It translates to CSVDRGIGETQYF.

By share of the sample, this clonotype is medium-sized. The chain couples TRBV9 to TRBJ2-7, with D maybe TRBD2 (6 bases). Per the germline V gene, CDR1 is SGDLS and CDR2 is YYNGEE. V gave up 4 bases and J gave up 7 bases, with 18 bases separating them. The CDR3 is 14 residues long. The CDR3 DNA is TGTGCCAGCAGCACTACTGGTTCTGGGGGGGAGCAGTACTTC. It codes for CASSTTGSGGEQYF.

This clonotype turned up a few times. The chain couples TRBV20-1 to TRBJ2-7; D not certain. The length of the CDR3 is 16 residues. V dropped 6 bases and J dropped 3 bases, with 24 bases sitting between them. Germline CDR1 and CDR2: DFQATT and SNEGSKA (reference sequence). The CDR3 DNA sequence: TGCAGTGCCCCGACCCCTTGGACGGGCAATTACTACGAGCAGTACTTC. This sequence encodes CSAPTPWTGNYYEQYF.

This clonotype was observed many times. The rearrangement links TRBV3-1 to TRBJ2-2; 8 bases line up with TRBD2. Trimming took 1 base from V and 9 from J; bases not matched to a gene: 7. The CDR3 runs to 15 residues. The germline gives CDR1 LGHDT, CDR2 YNNKEL (reference sequence). This CDR3 reads CASSQAGGPIRELFF. CDR3 bases: TGTGCCAGCAGCCAAGCGGGGGGGCCTATCCGGGAGCTGTTTTTT. Full variable domain (remainder filled in from reference TRBV3-1 and TRBJ2-2): DTAVSQTPKYLVTQMGNDKSIKCEQNLGHDTMYWYKQDSKKFLKIMFSYNNKELIINETVPNRFSPKSPDKAHLNLHINSLELGDSAVYFCASSQAGGPIRELFFGEGSRLTVL.

This clonotype is medium-sized by share. The rearrangement joins TRBV5-1 to TRBJ2-3; perhaps D is TRBD1 or TRBD2 (5 bases each). The CDR3 is made up of 14 amino acids. Trimming cost V 9 bases and J 0 bases, with 14 bases left between them. Germline values: CDR1 SGHRS, CDR2 YFSETQ. The CDR3 region has the DNA TGCGCCATCCGACACAGGACTAGCACAGATACGCAGTATTTT. Protein sequence: CAIRHRTSTDTQYF.

This clonotype was observed at least ten times. This chain joins TRBV4-2 and TRBJ2-2; the D is unclear. V was cut by 2 bases and J by 5 bases, with 3 bases left in between. Germline CDR1 reads LGHNA; CDR2 reads YNFKEQ. The CDR3 has 12 residues. CDR3: CASSQPTGELFF. CDR3 bases: TGTGCCAGCAGCCAACCAACCGGGGAGCTGTTTTTT.

The chain has TRBV4-1 and TRBJ2-3; TRBD2 matches 8 bases. V lost 1 base to trimming and J lost 8 bases; unmatched junction nucleotides: 14. There are 17 residues in the CDR3. Germline CDR1 and CDR2: MGHRA and YSYEKL. Here the CDR3 DNA reads TGCGCCAGCAGCCAAGGTCCAGCGGGAGCCACCGGCGGTACGCAGTATTTT. This translates into CASSQGPAGATGGTQYF.

In its sample, this clonotype was seen once. The V call is TRBV27, the J call TRBJ1-1; D remains ambiguous. The CDR3 has 13 residues. Germline CDR1 MNHEY, CDR2 SMNVEV (reference sequence). V was trimmed by 5 bases and J by 3 bases, leaving 10 bases between them. The chain's CDR3 is CASSATFDTEAFF. The CDR3 DNA reads as TGTGCCAGCAGTGCTACTTTTGACACTGAAGCTTTCTTT.

This clonotype has a handful of counts. This rearrangement joins TRBV5-1 to TRBJ2-2; D possibly matches TRBD1 or TRBD2 (6 bases each). The CDR3 contains 15 residues. Trimming left V 1 base short and J 2 bases short, with 9 bases between. CDR1 and CDR2 (germline): SGHRS, YFSETQ. The CDR3, as DNA: TGCGCCAGCAGCTTGACGGGGGCTAACACCGGGGAGCTGTTTTTT. Translation: CASSLTGANTGELFF.

This clonotype was detected many times. The chain joins TRBV4-1 to TRBJ1-2; D is perhaps TRBD1 (6 bases). V was pared by 0 bases and J by 6 bases, with 14 bases between. This CDR3 has 15 residues. The germline V gene encodes CDR1 MGHRA and CDR2 YSYEKL. DNA of the CDR3: TGCGCCAGCAGCCAAGATGCTGGGGGCGCAGATGGCTACACCTTC. Translation: CASSQDAGGADGYTF.

Sample share makes this clonotype medium-sized. V is TRBV4-2 and J is TRBJ2-1, with D unresolved. The ends were cut back, 0 bases at V and 5 bases at J, with 11 bases in the middle. In germline, CDR1 is LGHNA, CDR2 YNFKEQ. This CDR3 is 15 amino acids long. The CDR3, as DNA: TGTGCCAGCAGCCAAGATCGAGACAATCACAATGAGCAGTTCTTC. Encoded protein: CASSQDRDNHNEQFF.

This clonotype was seen a handful of times. V usage is TRBV29-1 and J usage is TRBJ2-2, with 12 bases matching TRBD2. The germline V gene encodes CDR1 SQVTM and CDR2 ANQGSEA. The CDR3 totals 16 residues. After removal of 4 bases from V and 0 bases from J, the junction contained 3 bases not matched to a gene. The CDR3 sequence: CSVGRTSGTNTGELFF. Here the CDR3 DNA reads TGCAGCGTTGGGAGGACTAGCGGGACGAACACCGGGGAGCTGTTTTTT.

This clonotype is judged medium-sized. The chain employs TRBV19 and TRBJ2-1, with 9 bases that match TRBD1. Germline CDR1 LNHDA, CDR2 SQIVND (reference sequence). Losses at the gene ends were 3 bases for V and 6 bases for J; bases not matched to a gene: 6. The CDR3 totals 15 residues. Written as DNA, the CDR3 is TGTGCCAGTAGTATCCCCGGGACAGGGAGCAATGAGCAGTTCTTC. The encoded protein is CASSIPGTGSNEQFF.

By sample share, this clonotype is medium-sized. The CDR3: CASSIPGTGETQYF. DNA of the CDR3: TGTGCCAGCAGCATCCCTGGGACCGGGGAGACCCAGTACTTC. This chain joins TRBV3-1 and TRBJ2-5, with D perhaps TRBD1 or TRBD2 (5 bases each). The CDR3 extends over 14 amino acids. V was trimmed by 5 bases and J by 5 bases, leaving 15 bases between them. The germline CDR1 and CDR2 sequences are LGHDT and YNNKEL (reference sequence).

This clonotype was recorded at least ten times. The V call is TRBV15, the J call TRBJ2-7; 8 bases are shared with TRBD2. Germline V CDR1 and CDR2: LNHNV, YYDKDF (reference sequence). The CDR3 spans 16 residues. Trimming removed 1 base from V and 4 bases from J; junction bases left unmatched: 9. The CDR3 sequence: CATSRGAGGLPYEQYF. CDR3 DNA: TGTGCCACCAGCAGAGGGGCGGGAGGCCTACCTTACGAGCAGTACTTC.

This clonotype counts as medium-sized (0.01 to 0.1%). The J gene is TRBJ1-5, the V gene TRBV19; no reliable D call. The germline V gene has CDR1 LNHDA and CDR2 SQIVND (reference sequence). The V gene lost 6 bases and the J gene lost 0 bases, with 6 bases spanning the gap. This CDR3 contains 13 residues. In DNA, the CDR3 is TGTGCCAGTAGGGATTTTAGCAATCAGCCCCAGCATTTT. Translation gives CASRDFSNQPQHF.

This clonotype was recorded many times. V usage is TRBV5-1 and J usage is TRBJ2-7; D is possibly TRBD2 (7 bases). The CDR3 is 16 residues long. V was pared by 0 bases and J by 3 bases, with 16 bases between. Germline CDR1 and CDR2: SGHRS and YFSETQ. The CDR3 DNA reads as TGCGCCAGCAGCTTGGAACAGGCGGGGGCCCACTACGAGCAGTACTTC. Translating gives CASSLEQAGAHYEQYF.

This clonotype was observed at least ten times. The chain has TRBV6-1 and TRBJ1-1; D is possibly TRBD1 (5 bases). From germline, CDR1 is MNHNS and CDR2 SASEGT. The CDR3 contains 14 residues. V lost 6 bases and J 3 bases, leaving 14 bases between the germline ends. CDR3: CASSGYRGDTEAFF. In DNA form, the CDR3 reads TGTGCCAGCAGCGGCTATAGGGGTGACACTGAAGCTTTCTTT.

This clonotype was seen repeatedly, ten times or more. The chain is built from TRBV29-1 and TRBJ2-3; 10 bases are a match to TRBD2. The CDR3 covers 13 residues. Trimming at V came to 7 bases and at J to 5 bases, leaving 6 bases not matched to a gene. Germline loops: CDR1 SQVTM, CDR2 ANQGSEA. The CDR3: CSAGLAVGDTQYF. The CDR3 DNA reads TGCAGCGCTGGACTAGCGGTGGGAGATACGCAGTATTTT.

This clonotype was observed many times. The rearrangement links TRBV19 to TRBJ2-5; D is possibly TRBD1 or TRBD2 (5 bases each). The V gene's germline CDR1 is LNHDA and CDR2 SQIVND (reference sequence). This CDR3 region has 13 residues. V lost 6 bases to trimming and J lost 2 bases, with 10 bases between them. This chain's CDR3 is CASSTGLQETQYF. The DNA for the CDR3 is TGTGCCAGTAGCACGGGGCTGCAAGAGACCCAGTACTTC.